Listed below are T cell receptor beta chains from one sample, sequenced in a study of blood T cell repertoires in COVID-19. Assay used: immunoSEQ multiplex PCR; TCRdb lists only in-frame clones, some missing. The data hold over 350,000 clones, with about 87% observed a single time. Sequencing was carried out using PBMCs or T cells enriched from blood (not recorded which). The source is a woman aged 50 to 60 who had recovered from COVID-19. The CDR3 runs from the conserved cysteine through the conserved F or W. The D gene is left open where the match is weak. Clone sizes are given selectively: once, few, many, or a class where the clone is expanded.

d_call,j_call,clone_size,v_call,cdr3_aa,cdr3_nt
.,TRBJ2-7,few,TRBV18,CASSPSIYEQYF,TGTGCCAGCTCACCATCAATCTACGAGCAGTACTTC
.,TRBJ1-5,.,TRBV28,CASRQGTNQPQHF,TGTGCCAGCAGGCAGGGGACAAATCAGCCCCAGCATTTT
.,TRBJ2-3,.,TRBV28,CASSSPASSTDTQYF,TGTGCCAGCAGTTCTCCAGCGTCTAGCACAGATACGCAGTATTTT
TRBD1,TRBJ1-4,.,TRBV7-2,CASSSTTGGLNEKLFF,TGTGCCAGCAGCTCAACTACAGGGGGCCTCAATGAAAAACTGTTTTTT
TRBD2,TRBJ2-2,.,TRBV4-3,CASSQDRTSPGELFF,TGCGCCAGCAGCCAAGATAGGACTAGTCCGGGGGAGCTGTTTTTT
.,TRBJ1-2,once,TRBV7-2,CASSLDGSNYGYTF,TGTGCCAGCAGCTTAGATGGCAGTAACTATGGCTACACCTTC
.,TRBJ1-1,few,TRBV18,CASAGGPNTEAFF,TGTGCCAGCGCGGGGGGGCCGAACACTGAAGCTTTCTTT
TRBD1,TRBJ2-7,.,TRBV5-4,CASSPGQGAEQYF,TGTGCCAGCAGCCCGGGACAGGGAGCCGAGCAGTACTTC
.,TRBJ1-1,few,TRBV3-1/TRBV3-2,CASSQVARPEAFF,TGTGCCAGCAGCCAAGTCGCCAGGCCCGAAGCTTTCTTT
.,TRBJ1-2,.,TRBV3-1/TRBV3-2,CASRLRGGTSYGYTF,TGTGCCAGCAGACTCAGAGGGGGAACCTCATATGGCTACACCTTC
TRBD1,TRBJ1-2,.,TRBV18,CASSPGTGPLYGYTF,TGTGCCAGCAGCCCCGGGACAGGCCCTTTGTATGGCTACACCTTC
.,TRBJ1-4,.,TRBV5-5,CASSQNEALGVKKLFF,TGTGCCAGCAGCCAAAACGAGGCCCTCGGGGTGAAAAAACTGTTTTTT
.,TRBJ1-1,.,TRBV19,CASSSGVYGRGTEAFF,TGTGCCAGTAGCTCAGGGGTATATGGGAGAGGCACTGAAGCTTTCTTT
.,TRBJ1-1,.,TRBV7-9,CASSFPQGRDTEAFF,TGTGCCAGCAGCTTTCCCCAGGGGAGAGACACTGAAGCTTTCTTT
TRBD2,TRBJ2-3,.,TRBV5-1,CASSPPTGLAGGSTDTQYF,TGCGCCAGCAGCCCTCCTACCGGACTAGCGGGGGGTAGCACAGATACGCAGTATTTT
.,TRBJ1-3,.,TRBV18,CASSPSWGASGNTIYF,TGTGCCAGCTCACCTTCTTGGGGAGCCTCTGGAAACACCATATATTTT
.,TRBJ1-3,.,TRBV5-1,CASSLRAGGNTIYF,TGCGCCAGCAGCTTGAGGGCAGGGGGAAACACCATATATTTT
.,TRBJ1-4,once,TRBV30,CAWSEQGEKLFF,TGTGCCTGGAGTGAACAGGGAGAAAAACTGTTTTTT
TRBD2,TRBJ2-3,few,TRBV15,CATSRGSGGYQDTQYF,TGTGCCACCAGCAGGGGTAGCGGGGGGTATCAAGATACGCAGTATTTT
.,TRBJ1-5,few,TRBV30,CAWGTGTLGGQPQHF,TGTGCCTGGGGAACCGGGACCCTGGGGGGTCAGCCCCAGCATTTT
.,TRBJ1-1,.,TRBV27,CASSLWQGSNTEAFF,TGTGCCAGCAGTTTATGGCAGGGGTCGAACACTGAAGCTTTCTTT
.,TRBJ1-5,once,TRBV30,CAWSALGGPNQPQHF,TGTGCCTGGAGTGCCCTCGGGGGTCCCAATCAGCCCCAGCATTTT
.,TRBJ1-2,.,TRBV4-2,CASSSAGQDSYGYTF,TGTGCCAGCAGCTCGGCCGGGCAGGACTCCTATGGCTACACCTTC
.,TRBJ1-6,.,TRBV5-6,CASSSTGYYNSPLHF,TGTGCCAGCAGCTCGACAGGCTATTATAATTCACCCCTCCACTTT
.,TRBJ1-6,.,TRBV21-1,CASSKGFQGNPIIGNSPLHF,TGTGCCAGCAGCAAAGGGTTCCAGGGGAACCCAATAATCGGTAATTCACCCCTCCACTTT
.,TRBJ2-2,.,TRBV28,CASSFRGGTGELFF,TGTGCCAGCAGTTTTCGAGGGGGCACCGGGGAGCTGTTTTTT
TRBD2,TRBJ2-3,.,TRBV7-2,CASRPSGGAPDTQYF,TGTGCCAGCAGACCCAGCGGGGGGGCCCCAGATACGCAGTATTTT
TRBD2,TRBJ2-7,.,TRBV5-1,CASTLTSGSPQEQYF,TGCGCCAGCACCTTGACTAGCGGTAGTCCGCAAGAGCAGTACTTC
TRBD1,TRBJ1-5,.,TRBV15,CATSNRGFNQPQHF,TGTGCCACCAGCAACAGGGGTTTCAATCAGCCCCAGCATTTT
TRBD1,TRBJ1-5,.,TRBV10-3,CAISEGQGSQPQHF,TGTGCCATCAGTGAGGGACAGGGTTCTCAGCCCCAGCATTTT
TRBD1,TRBJ2-7,.,TRBV4-1,CASSQEAGTADEQYF,TGCGCCAGCAGCCAAGAGGCCGGGACAGCCGACGAGCAGTACTTC
TRBD2,TRBJ2-1,.,TRBV4-1,CASSQPGLAGGQFF,TGCGCCAGCAGCCAACCAGGACTAGCGGGGGGGCAGTTCTTC
.,TRBJ1-4,.,TRBV6-4,CARTKGGQANEKLFF,TGTGCCAGAACAAAGGGGGGGCAGGCTAATGAAAAACTGTTTTTT
.,TRBJ2-7,.,TRBV6-1,CASSEGGVLYEQYF,TGTGCCAGCAGTGAAGGCGGAGTACTGTACGAGCAGTACTTC
TRBD1,TRBJ1-4,.,TRBV4-1,CASSHPRQGRNATNEKLFF,TGCGCCAGCAGCCATCCCCGACAGGGGAGAAATGCAACTAATGAAAAACTGTTTTTT
TRBD1,TRBJ1-6,.,TRBV28,CASSRDSSSYNSPLHF,TGTGCCAGCAGCCGGGACAGCAGCTCCTATAATTCACCCCTCCACTTT
.,TRBJ1-3,.,TRBV7-9,CASSPRWEDTGNTIYF,TGTGCCAGCAGCCCTCGTTGGGAGGATACTGGAAACACCATATATTTT
TRBD1,TRBJ1-5,few,TRBV7-2,CASSPGGGYQPQHF,TGTGCCAGCAGCCCCGGAGGGGGCTATCAGCCCCAGCATTTT
TRBD1,TRBJ1-3,.,TRBV19,CASSTGTAGNTIYF,TGTGCCAGTAGTACCGGGACAGCCGGAAACACCATATATTTT
.,TRBJ2-5,.,TRBV5-5,CASSFGQEGGTQYF,TGTGCCAGCAGCTTTGGGCAAGAAGGAGGGACCCAGTACTTC
.,TRBJ2-1,once,TRBV4-3,CASSQEASPTYNEQFF,TGCGCCAGCAGCCAAGAGGCTAGCCCCACTTACAATGAGCAGTTCTTC
TRBD1,TRBJ2-2,few,TRBV5-1,CASSFTGESDTGELFF,TGCGCCAGCAGCTTCACAGGGGAGTCTGACACCGGGGAGCTGTTTTTT
.,TRBJ1-1,.,TRBV7-2,CASSLGLGANTEAFF,TGTGCCAGCAGCTTAGGGCTGGGGGCGAACACTGAAGCTTTCTTT
.,TRBJ1-2,.,TRBV18,CASSPPGQTNYGYTF,TGTGCCAGCTCACCACCCGGACAGACTAACTATGGCTACACCTTC
TRBD1,TRBJ2-3,.,TRBV19,CASSSIGTGMLTDTQYF,TGTGCCAGTAGTTCCATCGGGACAGGGATGTTGACAGATACGCAGTATTTT
.,TRBJ1-1,.,TRBV4-1,CASRNLQGVYAEAFF,TGCGCCAGCAGGAACCTACAGGGCGTGTACGCTGAAGCTTTCTTT
.,TRBJ2-1,once,TRBV9,CASSVVGGAVGFHEQFF,TGTGCCAGCAGCGTAGTGGGGGGGGCAGTAGGATTTCATGAGCAGTTCTTC
TRBD1,TRBJ2-7,few,TRBV7-2,CASSSYLLTGNEQYF,TGTGCCAGCAGCTCCTACCTATTGACAGGGAACGAGCAGTACTTC
TRBD1,TRBJ1-6,.,TRBV2,CASSGSGVTGWNSPLHF,TGTGCCAGCAGTGGGTCAGGTGTGACAGGGTGGAATTCACCCCTCCACTTT
.,TRBJ1-4,.,TRBV5-6,CASSFRQRLATNEKLFF,TGTGCCAGCAGCTTCAGACAGCGACTAGCAACTAATGAAAAACTGTTTTTT
.,TRBJ1-1,.,TRBV11-2,CASSLEQGGGYTEAFF,TGTGCCAGCAGCTTAGAACAAGGGGGTGGGTACACTGAAGCTTTCTTT
.,TRBJ1-2,once,TRBV30,CAWSEGGGYTF,TGTGCCTGGAGTGAAGGGGGTGGCTACACCTTC
.,TRBJ1-6,few,TRBV18,CASSPPGIQGQNSPLHF,TGTGCCAGCTCACCCCCCGGGATACAGGGCCAAAATTCACCCCTCCACTTT
TRBD1,TRBJ2-5,.,TRBV19,CASSRQGSGETQYF,TGTGCCAGTAGTAGACAGGGGAGCGGAGAGACCCAGTACTTC
TRBD1,TRBJ2-7,.,TRBV27,CASSQQGQSYEQYF,TGTGCCAGCAGTCAACAGGGACAGTCCTACGAGCAGTACTTC
TRBD1,TRBJ2-5,.,TRBV29-1,CSVNPGGGETQYF,TGCAGCGTTAACCCAGGGGGCGGAGAGACCCAGTACTTC
.,TRBJ2-7,few,TRBV6-5,CASSYSGGSSYEQYF,TGTGCCAGCAGTTACTCTGGAGGGAGCTCCTACGAGCAGTACTTC
TRBD1,TRBJ2-7,.,TRBV6-5,CASSYRGQHSYEQYF,TGTGCCAGCAGTTACCGGGGACAGCATTCCTACGAGCAGTACTTC
.,TRBJ2-2,.,TRBV14,CASSHWRQTTGELFF,TGTGCCAGCAGCCATTGGAGACAGACCACCGGGGAGCTGTTTTTT
.,TRBJ1-4,.,TRBV6-2/TRBV6-3,CASGRADYEKLFF,TGTGCCAGCGGCCGAGCGGATTATGAAAAACTGTTTTTT